This TCR beta chain was captured in a study of early T cells in non-severe SARS-CoV-2 infection. Looking at the study overall: Sequenced bulk RNA came from whole blood that was unsorted, and chains were unpaired.

The CDR3 runs to 16 residues. J lost 2 bases, V lost 4 bases, and 7 bases had no gene match. Germline values: CDR1 MNHEY, CDR2 SVGAGI. Unique molecular identifiers were added to individual cDNA molecules. TCRdb passed the 5' RACE reads through MiXCR, listing each CDR3 protein once. The sample has 55,000 to 70,000 distinct CDR3 sequences; 9.5% to 15% are singletons. Findings and caveats of the study: There was a bias toward anti-spike CD8 responses in VDJdb matching, which missed private and CD4 specificities.

A word on this clonotype: Its antigen remains unidentified.

The chain employs TRBV6-5 and TRBJ1-1; 10 bases map to TRBD1. The sequence came from an adult who was a healthcare worker with PCR-confirmed SARS-CoV-2 infection or an uninfected control (not recorded which). Input material: whole blood. DNA for the CDR3: TGTGCCAGCAGTTTAACCCTGACAGGGGGCAACACTGAAGCTTTCTTT. It translates to CASSLTLTGGNTEAFF.